This TCR beta chain was captured in a study of cytomegalovirus exposure and HLA in healthy donors. Vbeta (60) and Jbeta (13) primers were used in the PCR. TCRdb's table, derived via immunoSEQ multiplex PCR, lists solely in-frame clones and lacks some. The sample carries 150,000 to 200,000 clones, around 76% recorded once. A remark on this clone: The antigen remains undetermined.

V lost 1 base and J lost 2; bases outside the gene matches: 14. Germline V gene sequence: CDR1 LGHNA, CDR2 YSLEER. The CDR3 sequence is 20 residues long. Points from the study as a whole: Analyses of presence/absence relied on an assumption of roughly uniform sequencing depth across donors.

The sequenced material came from PBMCs. The chain carries TRBV4-3 and TRBJ2-2, with 9 bases identical to TRBD1. The sequence was collected from a woman between 25 and 40 years old in good health and CMV-seropositive. As DNA, the CDR3 is TGCGCCAGCAGCCAAGGGGACGGGACAGGGCTATTCCCCAACACCGGGGAGCTGTTTTTT. It yields the protein CASSQGDGTGLFPNTGELFF.